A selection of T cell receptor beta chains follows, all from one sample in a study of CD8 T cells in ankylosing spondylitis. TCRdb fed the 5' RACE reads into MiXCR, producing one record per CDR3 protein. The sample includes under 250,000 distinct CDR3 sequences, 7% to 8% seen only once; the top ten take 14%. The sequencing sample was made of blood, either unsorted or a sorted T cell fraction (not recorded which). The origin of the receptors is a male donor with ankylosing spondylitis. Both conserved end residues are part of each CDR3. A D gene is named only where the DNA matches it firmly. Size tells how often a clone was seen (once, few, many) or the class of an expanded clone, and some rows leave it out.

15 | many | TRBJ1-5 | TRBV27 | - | CASSFRAGEKQPQHF | TGTGCCAGCAGTTTCAGGGCAGGGGAAAAGCAGCCCCAGCATTTT
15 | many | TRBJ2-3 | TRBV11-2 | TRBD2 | CASSRLSGGTDTQYF | TGTGCCAGCAGCCGACTAAGCGGGGGCACAGATACGCAGTATTTT
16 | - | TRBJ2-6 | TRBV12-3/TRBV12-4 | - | CASSFTMLAGANVLTF | TGTGCCAGCAGTTTTACGATGCTAGCTGGGGCCAACGTCCTGACTTTC
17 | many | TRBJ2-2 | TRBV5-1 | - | CASSPRDLSTNTGELFF | TGCGCCAGCAGCCCCCGGGACCTCTCGACGAACACCGGGGAGCTGTTTTTT
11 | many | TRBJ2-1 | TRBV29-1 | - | CSVRTVGEQFF | TGCAGCGTGCGGACAGTCGGGGAGCAGTTCTTC
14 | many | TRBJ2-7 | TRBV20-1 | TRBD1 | CSARFRDRGYEQYF | TGCAGTGCTAGATTCCGGGACAGGGGCTACGAGCAGTACTTC
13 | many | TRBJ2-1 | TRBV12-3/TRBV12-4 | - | CASSFPDHNEQFF | TGTGCCAGCAGTTTCCCCGATCACAATGAGCAGTTCTTC
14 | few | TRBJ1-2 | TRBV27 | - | CASSDSPSIYGYTF | TGTGCCAGCAGTGACTCCCCATCAATCTATGGCTACACCTTC
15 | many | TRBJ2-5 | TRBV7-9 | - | CASRLSPGFGETQYF | TGTGCCAGCAGACTCTCGCCAGGGTTCGGCGAGACCCAGTACTTC
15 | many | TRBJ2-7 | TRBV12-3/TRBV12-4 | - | CASSFAPAGRGEQYF | TGTGCCAGCAGTTTTGCCCCCGCAGGGCGTGGCGAGCAGTACTTC
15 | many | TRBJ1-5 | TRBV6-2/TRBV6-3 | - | CASSPAWGLNQPQHF | TGTGCCAGCAGCCCCGCGTGGGGACTCAATCAGCCCCAGCATTTT
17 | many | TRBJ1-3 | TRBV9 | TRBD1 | CASSPYRGPGPGNTIYF | TGTGCCAGCAGCCCTTACAGGGGACCCGGGCCCGGAAACACCATATATTTT
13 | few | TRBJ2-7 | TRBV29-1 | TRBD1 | CSATTGARYEQYF | TGCAGCGCCACGACAGGGGCCAGGTACGAGCAGTACTTC
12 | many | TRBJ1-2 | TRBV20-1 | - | CSASDTNYGYTF | TGCAGTGCTTCCGACACCAACTATGGCTACACCTTC
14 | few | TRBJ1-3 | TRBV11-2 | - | CASSLGVRGNTIYF | TGTGCCAGCAGCTTAGGCGTCCGGGGAAACACCATATATTTT
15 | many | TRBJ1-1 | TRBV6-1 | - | CASSESGPGGPEAFF | TGTGCCAGCAGTGAATCGGGACCTGGCGGTCCTGAAGCTTTCTTT
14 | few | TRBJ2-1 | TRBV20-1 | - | CSASFYPGAGEQFF | TGCAGTGCTAGCTTTTATCCGGGAGCGGGTGAGCAGTTCTTC